The entry below gives a single T cell receptor beta chain sequence along with its context. Its antigen is still unknown. This specimen belongs to a study of blood T cells in healthy people across ages. Trimming removed 5 bases at V and 4 bases at J, with 14 bases between. The length of the CDR3 is 15 residues. Germline CDR1 SGHTA, CDR2 FQGNSA. Study conclusions and caveats: Per million T cells, the diversity of TCR beta decreased roughly linearly as age advanced.

The use of a sample-barcoded 5' primer and a J-beta primer mix characterized a second PCR of about 7 to 12 cycles. TCRdb re-derived calls from the 5' RACE reads in MiXCR, one entry per CDR3 protein. The table shows about 1.4 million distinct CDR3 sequences, with almost 60% occurring only once. Sequencing was done on a sample of blood. The gene calls are TRBV7-2 and TRBJ2-2; D possibly corresponds to TRBD1 (6 bases). The receptor comes from a man between 18 and 35 years old in good health. This CDR3 is CASSLGTFSTGELFF. The DNA of the CDR3 is TGTGCCAGCAGCCTCGGGACATTTAGCACCGGGGAGCTGTTTTTT.